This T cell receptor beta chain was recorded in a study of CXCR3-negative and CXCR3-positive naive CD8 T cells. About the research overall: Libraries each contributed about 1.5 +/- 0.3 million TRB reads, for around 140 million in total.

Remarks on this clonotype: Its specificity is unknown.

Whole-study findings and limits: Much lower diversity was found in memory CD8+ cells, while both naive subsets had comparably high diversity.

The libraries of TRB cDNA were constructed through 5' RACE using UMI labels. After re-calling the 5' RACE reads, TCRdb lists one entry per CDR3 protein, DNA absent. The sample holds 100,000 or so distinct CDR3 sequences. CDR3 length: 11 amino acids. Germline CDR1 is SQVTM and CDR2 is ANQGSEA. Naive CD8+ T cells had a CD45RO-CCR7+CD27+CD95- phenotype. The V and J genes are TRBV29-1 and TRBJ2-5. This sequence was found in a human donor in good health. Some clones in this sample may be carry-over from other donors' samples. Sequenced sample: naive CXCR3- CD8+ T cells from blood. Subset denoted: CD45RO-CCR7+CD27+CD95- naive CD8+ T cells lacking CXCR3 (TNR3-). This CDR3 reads CSNELGETQYF. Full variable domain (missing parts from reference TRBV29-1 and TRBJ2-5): SAVISQKPSRDICQRGTSLTIQCQVDSQVTMMFWYRQQPGQSLTLIATANQGSEATYESGFVIDKFPISRPNLTFSTLTVSNMSPEDSSIYLCSNELGETQYFGPGTRLLVL.